This T cell receptor (beta chain) was retrieved from a study of a mutant IDH1 vaccine in newly diagnosed glioma. As to time point: baseline, week 1 (first vaccination visit). Stated treatment: pre-vaccination baseline after standard-of-care therapy. The CDR3 runs to 14 residues. Between the trimmed V and J ends, which lost 6 bases and 0 bases, there was a span of 8 bases. The germline gives CDR1 MNHNS, CDR2 SASEGT. Profiling relied on immunoSEQ multiplex PCR, and the TCRdb table lists in-frame clones only, not all of them. The sample comprises roughly 71,000 clones, 65% to 90% of which are singletons, and 2.9% rests with the top ten.

This clonotype was obtained from a man aged 25 to 45 with glioma. Sequencing used PBMCs, obtained from a glioma patient treated with radiotherapy, temozolomide or both. The chain couples TRBV6-1 to TRBJ2-2; D is undetermined. The CDR3 nucleotides are TGTGCCAGCAGAAATTATCCGAACACCGGGGAGCTGTTTTTT. It specifies CASRNYPNTGELFF.